Shown below are 29 T cell receptor beta chains from a single sample sequenced in a study of cytomegalovirus exposure and HLA in healthy donors. PCR involved 60 Vbeta and 13 Jbeta primers. Data came from immunoSEQ multiplex PCR; TCRdb stores just in-frame clones and leaves some out. The repertoire holds about 170,000 clones, with approximately 81% as singletons. Sequencing was performed on PBMCs. The receptor set was obtained from a boy between 2 and 15 years old in good health and CMV-seronegative.

The chain recombines TRBV30 with TRBJ2-5; a possible D gene is TRBD1 (5 bases). Germline loops: CDR1 GTSNPN, CDR2 SVGIG (reference sequence). The CDR3 has 12 residues. V lost 5 bases to trimming and J lost 5 bases, with 12 bases between them. The DNA of the CDR3 is TGTGCCTGGGCCAGGGATGGGGAGACCCAGTACTTC. Protein: CAWARDGETQYF.

J is TRBJ1-5 and V is TRBV28; D perhaps matches TRBD1 (6 bases). CDR1 MDHEN and CDR2 SYDVKM come from the germline V gene. Deletions cut 5 bases from V and 5 bases from J, with 13 bases between. This CDR3 spans 14 amino acids. CDR3 region: CASSETDSDQPQHF. The CDR3 bases are TGTGCCAGCAGTGAGACGGACAGCGATCAGCCCCAGCATTTT.

This chain uses TRBV7-2 with TRBJ1-2; D perhaps matches TRBD1 (6 bases). Germline loops: CDR1 SGHTA, CDR2 FQGNSA. CDR3 size: 15 residues. Trimming pared 6 bases from V and 3 bases from J, leaving 17 bases between. The CDR3 here is CASSASGTYHYGYTF. For the CDR3, the DNA is TGTGCCAGCAGTGCGAGCGGGACATATCACTATGGCTACACCTTC. Complete variable domain (other parts from reference TRBV7-2 and TRBJ1-2): GAGVSQSPSNKVTEKGKDVELRCDPISGHTALYWYRQSLGQGLEFLIYFQGNSAPDKSGLPSDRFSAERTGGSVSTLTIQRTQQEDSAVYLCASSASGTYHYGYTFGSGTRLTVV.

This clone was seen once. The rearrangement links TRBV7-9 to TRBJ1-1, with D unclear. V lost 4 bases to trimming and J lost 4 bases, with 10 bases between them. The CDR3 is 13 residues long. CDR1 and CDR2 from the germline V gene are SEHNR and FQNEAQ (reference sequence). The CDR3 region has the DNA TGTGCCAGCAGCTCGGACGGGGTCACTGAAGCTTTCTTT. Translation: CASSSDGVTEAFF.

The chain links TRBV29-1 to TRBJ2-1, with 8 bases that match TRBD1. The CDR3 is made up of 14 amino acids. Germline-derived CDR1 and CDR2 are SQVTM and ANQGSEA. V lost 3 bases to trimming and J lost 8 bases; unmatched junction nucleotides: 9. Here the CDR3 DNA reads TGCAGCGTTGAGACCCTGCCAGGGGGCCATGAGCAGTTCTTC. Encoded protein: CSVETLPGGHEQFF.

In nucleotides, the CDR3 is TGTGCCAGCAGTGAAGCTAACGGTAAGAACACTGAAGCTTTCTTT. As protein: CASSEANGKNTEAFF. The chain combines TRBV6-4 with TRBJ1-1; D call uncertain. CDR1 and CDR2 (germline): MRHNA, SNTAGT. The V end lost 3 bases, the J end lost 1 base, and 12 bases lay between the germline ends. The CDR3 length is 15 residues.

The chain has TRBV6-4 and TRBJ2-3, with 9 bases matching TRBD2. V dropped 0 bases and J dropped 4; count of bases not matched to a gene: 5. The CDR3 length is 16 residues. CDR1 is MRHNA, CDR2 SNTAGT, per germline. The CDR3 here is CASSDSSGGQADTQYF. In DNA, the CDR3 is TGTGCCAGCAGTGACTCGAGCGGGGGGCAGGCAGATACGCAGTATTTT.

The V and J genes are TRBV15 and TRBJ1-5; 7 positions match TRBD1. This CDR3 is 17 amino acids long. J was trimmed by 5 bases and V by 0 bases; bases with no gene match: 10. Per germline, CDR1 LNHNV and CDR2 YYDKDF (reference sequence). CDR3 sequence: CATSREGGGTGYQPQHF. CDR3 DNA sequence: TGTGCCACCAGCAGAGAAGGGGGCGGGACGGGATATCAGCCCCAGCATTTT. Combining the CDR3 with reference TRBV15 and TRBJ1-5 gives the whole variable domain DAMVIQNPRYQVTQFGKPVTLSCSQTLNHNVMYWYQQKSSQAPKLLFHYYDKDFNNEADTPDNFQSRRPNTSFCFLDIRSPGLGDTAMYLCATSREGGGTGYQPQHFGDGTRLSIL.

The chain joins TRBV28 to TRBJ1-2; 9 bases are a match to TRBD1. Germline V gene data show CDR1 as MDHEN and CDR2 as SYDVKM. After removal of 3 bases from V and 0 bases from J, the junction contained 17 bases not matched to a gene. The CDR3 has 20 amino acids. CDR3 loop: CASSLAPVLGQGPSNYGYTF. Written as DNA, the CDR3 is TGTGCCAGCAGTTTGGCTCCCGTCTTGGGACAGGGTCCCTCTAACTATGGCTACACCTTC.

The CDR3 DNA follows: TGTGCCTGGAGTGTGAAAGGGGGTCAGCCCCAGCATTTT. Translating it yields CAWSVKGGQPQHF. The chain combines TRBV30 with TRBJ1-5, with TRBD1 as a possible D gene (6 bases). In germline, CDR1 is GTSNPN, CDR2 SVGIG (reference sequence). CDR3 size: 13 residues. Trimming shortened V by 0 bases and J by 6 bases, and 9 bases separated the two germline ends.

In its sample, this clone was seen a few times. The chain employs TRBV19 and TRBJ1-5; D not resolved. The CDR3 runs to 14 residues. Per the germline V gene, CDR1 is LNHDA and CDR2 is SQIVND (reference sequence). The ends were cut back, 5 bases at V and 6 bases at J, with 14 bases in the middle. The CDR3 spells CASSLHLQVQPQHF. The CDR3 bases are TGTGCCAGTAGTCTCCACCTTCAGGTTCAGCCCCAGCATTTT.

The chain recombines TRBV19 with TRBJ2-1; D gene unclear. V was pared by 3 bases and J by 5 bases, with 8 bases between. Germline CDR1 LNHDA, CDR2 SQIVND (reference sequence). This CDR3 has 13 residues. CDR3 nucleotide sequence: TGTGCCAGTAGTATCTACAGAAACAATGAGCAGTTCTTC. Translated, it gives CASSIYRNNEQFF.

This clone was seen a single time. CDR3 amino acids: CASSYPGRDEKLFF. CDR3 in DNA: TGTGCCAGCAGTTACCCAGGGCGAGACGAAAAACTGTTTTTT. This chain joins TRBV6-6 and TRBJ1-4, with D tentatively TRBD1 (5 bases). The V gene lost 2 bases and the J gene lost 8 bases, with 12 bases spanning the gap. The CDR3 runs to 14 residues. The germline CDR1 and CDR2 sequences are MNHNY and SVGAGI (reference sequence).

The J gene is TRBJ2-7, the V gene TRBV28, with 7 bases aligning to TRBD1. V shed 6 bases and J 0 bases; nucleotides not matched to a gene: 14. Germline loops: CDR1 MDHEN, CDR2 SYDVKM. The CDR3 contains 17 residues. The CDR3 is CASRPSPRQGYSYEQYV. The CDR3 DNA reads as TGTGCCAGCAGACCTTCGCCCAGACAGGGTTACTCCTACGAGCAGTACGTC.

The genes are TRBV28 and TRBJ2-1, with D possibly matching TRBD1 (5 bases). The CDR3 contains 18 residues. In germline, CDR1 is MDHEN, CDR2 SYDVKM. V was cut by 2 bases and J by 6 bases, with 23 bases left in between. The CDR3 DNA sequence: TGTGCCAGCAGTTTAGGAAAGGGGAAGAAACCAAGGCGCAATGAGCAGTTCTTC. It codes for CASSLGKGKKPRRNEQFF.

CDR3: CASSRTGDTQYF. In nucleotides, the CDR3 is TGTGCCAGCAGTCGGACTGGGGATACGCAGTATTTT. This chain links TRBV7-9 with TRBJ2-3, with TRBD2 as a possible D gene (5 bases). The ends were cut back, 6 bases at V and 6 bases at J, with 10 bases in the middle. The CDR3 is 12 amino acids. The germline CDR1 and CDR2 sequences are SEHNR and FQNEAQ (reference sequence).

The chain is built from TRBV6-1 and TRBJ2-3; 10 nucleotides line up with TRBD1. V lost 2 bases and J lost 0; bases outside the gene matches: 17. CDR3 length: 21 residues. Germline CDR1 is MNHNS and CDR2 is SASEGT. The CDR3 nucleotides are TGTGCCAGCAGTGAAAGTGATTACTCGGACAGGGGGTCGGATAGCACAGATACGCAGTATTTT. It yields the protein CASSESDYSDRGSDSTDTQYF.

The chain carries TRBV20-1 and TRBJ1-2; D gene unclear. V lost 6 bases and J lost 8, with 13 bases in between. Germline V gives CDR1 DFQATT, CDR2 SNEGSKA (reference sequence). The CDR3 is 11 amino acids. The DNA of the CDR3 is TGCAGTGCCCGGAGTAGGCTCGGCTACACCTTC. Amino acids: CSARSRLGYTF.

This chain uses TRBV9 with TRBJ2-3; 9 bases are shared with TRBD1. The CDR3 runs 16 residues. The V segment lost 3 bases and the J segment 4 bases; nucleotides outside the gene matches: 9. Germline V lookup: CDR1 SGDLS, CDR2 YYNGEE. Here the CDR3 DNA reads TGTGCCAGCAGCGCGCGCACAGGGGGCTCGGCAGATACGCAGTATTTT. This sequence encodes CASSARTGGSADTQYF.

This clone has a handful of counts. The chain uses TRBV12-2 and TRBJ1-1. TRBV12-2 is a listed pseudogene. There are 13 residues in the CDR3. In nucleotides, the CDR3 is TGTGCAAGTCGCTTAGTCCAGTCCTCCGGGGCTTTCTTT. Translated, it gives CASRLVQSSGAFF.

The V call is TRBV5-1, the J call TRBJ1-1; 7 nucleotides line up with TRBD1. The CDR3 loop spans 15 amino acids. The germline V gene encodes CDR1 SGHRS and CDR2 YFSETQ. V lost 4 bases and J lost 5; bases outside the gene matches: 11. The CDR3 coding sequence is TGCGCCAGCAGCAAAGCACAGGGGTGGACGACTGAAGCTTTCTTT. It codes for CASSKAQGWTTEAFF.

The rearrangement joins TRBV7-9 to TRBJ2-1, with 10 bases fitting TRBD2. Germline loops: CDR1 SEHNR, CDR2 FQNEAQ (reference sequence). V lost 1 base, J lost 10 bases, and 7 bases stayed unmatched. There are 15 residues in the CDR3. CDR3 sequence: CASSLGDSGRPEQFF. The CDR3 DNA is TGTGCCAGCAGCTTAGGGGATAGCGGGAGGCCCGAGCAGTTCTTC. The complete variable domain, with remaining parts taken from reference TRBV7-9 and TRBJ2-1, reads DTGVSQNPRHKITKRGQNVTFRCDPISEHNRLYWYRQTLGQGPEFLTYFQNEAQLEKSRLLSDRFSAERPKGSFSTLEIQRTEQGDSAMYLCASSLGDSGRPEQFFGPGTRLTVL.

This chain links TRBV7-9 with TRBJ1-6; D is undetermined. The CDR3 extends over 15 amino acids. The germline V gene encodes CDR1 SEHNR and CDR2 FQNEAQ (reference sequence). V was clipped by 6 bases and J by 0 bases, with 9 bases between them. CDR3 coding DNA: TGTGCCAGCAGTTTGCGAAACTCCTATAATTCACCCCTCCACTTT. Encoded protein: CASSLRNSYNSPLHF.

The chain is built from TRBV15 and TRBJ1-2; 11 bases are a match to TRBD1. The ends lost 0 bases at V and 6 bases at J; junction bases unmatched: 6. The CDR3 extends over 16 amino acids. CDR1 and CDR2 (germline): LNHNV, YYDKDF (reference sequence). CDR3 region: CATSRDRTGGANGYTF. The DNA of the CDR3 is TGTGCCACCAGCAGAGATCGGACAGGGGGCGCCAATGGCTACACCTTC.

The rearrangement joins TRBV6-5 to TRBJ1-1; D is ambiguous. Trimming took 2 bases from V and 6 from J, leaving 10 bases between them. The CDR3 length is 13 residues. Germline V gene data show CDR1 as MNHEY and CDR2 as SVGAGI. Written as DNA, the CDR3 is TGTGCCAGCAGTTACGACACAGTATCTGAAGCTTTCTTT. This sequence encodes CASSYDTVSEAFF.

This CDR3 reads CASSFLAAPEQFF. As DNA, the CDR3 is TGTGCCAGCAGCTTTCTAGCGGCTCCGGAGCAGTTCTTC. The gene calls are TRBV5-6 and TRBJ2-1, with 7 bases that match TRBD2. The CDR3 is made up of 13 amino acids. The ends lost 2 bases at V and 10 bases at J; junction bases unmatched: 6. Germline V gene lookup returns CDR1 SGHDT and CDR2 YYEEEE.

The gene calls are TRBV5-1 and TRBJ1-2, with D perhaps matching TRBD1 (6 bases). The length of the CDR3 is 15 residues. Germline V CDR1 and CDR2: SGHRS, YFSETQ. The germline V and J ends were trimmed by 7 bases and 2 bases, with 18 bases remaining between them. CDR3 loop: CASAQQGGANYGYTF. CDR3 DNA sequence: TGCGCCAGCGCCCAACAAGGGGGGGCGAACTATGGCTACACCTTC.

The chain has TRBV27 and TRBJ1-5, with D perhaps TRBD1 (5 bases). V lost 0 bases, J lost 3 bases, and 9 bases lay in between. Germline V gene sequence: CDR1 MNHEY, CDR2 SMNVEV (reference sequence). The CDR3 spans 15 residues. DNA of the CDR3: TGTGCCAGCAGTTTATCGGCAGGGCTCAATCAGCCCCAGCATTTT. Translation gives CASSLSAGLNQPQHF.

The chain carries TRBV29-1 and TRBJ1-2, with 7 nucleotides matching TRBD1. With V trimmed by 2 bases and J by 4 bases, 4 bases remained unmatched. The CDR3 spans 13 residues. Germline CDR1 is SQVTM and CDR2 is ANQGSEA. CDR3 sequence: CSVERGQSYGYTF. CDR3 DNA sequence: TGCAGCGTTGAAAGGGGACAGTCCTATGGCTACACCTTC.